The clone carrying this T cell receptor (beta chain) was recorded many times. The sample comes from a study of early T cells in non-severe SARS-CoV-2 infection. Each CDR3 protein gets one entry after TCRdb re-called the 5' RACE reads with MiXCR. The data hold roughly 40,000 distinct CDR3 sequences, with over 4% observed a single time. The germline CDR1 and CDR2 sequences are GTSNPN and SVGIG (reference sequence). V trimming: 5 bases; J trimming: 7 bases; junction bases outside the gene matches: 5. The CDR3 loop spans 13 amino acids. This sequence originates from an adult who was a healthcare worker with PCR-confirmed SARS-CoV-2 infection or an uninfected control (not recorded which). The source material was whole blood. The V gene is TRBV30, the J gene TRBJ1-6; 7 bases map to TRBD1. In DNA form, the CDR3 reads TGTGCCTGGCACCGGGACAGAAATTCACCCCTCCACTTT. This sequence encodes CAWHRDRNSPLHF.